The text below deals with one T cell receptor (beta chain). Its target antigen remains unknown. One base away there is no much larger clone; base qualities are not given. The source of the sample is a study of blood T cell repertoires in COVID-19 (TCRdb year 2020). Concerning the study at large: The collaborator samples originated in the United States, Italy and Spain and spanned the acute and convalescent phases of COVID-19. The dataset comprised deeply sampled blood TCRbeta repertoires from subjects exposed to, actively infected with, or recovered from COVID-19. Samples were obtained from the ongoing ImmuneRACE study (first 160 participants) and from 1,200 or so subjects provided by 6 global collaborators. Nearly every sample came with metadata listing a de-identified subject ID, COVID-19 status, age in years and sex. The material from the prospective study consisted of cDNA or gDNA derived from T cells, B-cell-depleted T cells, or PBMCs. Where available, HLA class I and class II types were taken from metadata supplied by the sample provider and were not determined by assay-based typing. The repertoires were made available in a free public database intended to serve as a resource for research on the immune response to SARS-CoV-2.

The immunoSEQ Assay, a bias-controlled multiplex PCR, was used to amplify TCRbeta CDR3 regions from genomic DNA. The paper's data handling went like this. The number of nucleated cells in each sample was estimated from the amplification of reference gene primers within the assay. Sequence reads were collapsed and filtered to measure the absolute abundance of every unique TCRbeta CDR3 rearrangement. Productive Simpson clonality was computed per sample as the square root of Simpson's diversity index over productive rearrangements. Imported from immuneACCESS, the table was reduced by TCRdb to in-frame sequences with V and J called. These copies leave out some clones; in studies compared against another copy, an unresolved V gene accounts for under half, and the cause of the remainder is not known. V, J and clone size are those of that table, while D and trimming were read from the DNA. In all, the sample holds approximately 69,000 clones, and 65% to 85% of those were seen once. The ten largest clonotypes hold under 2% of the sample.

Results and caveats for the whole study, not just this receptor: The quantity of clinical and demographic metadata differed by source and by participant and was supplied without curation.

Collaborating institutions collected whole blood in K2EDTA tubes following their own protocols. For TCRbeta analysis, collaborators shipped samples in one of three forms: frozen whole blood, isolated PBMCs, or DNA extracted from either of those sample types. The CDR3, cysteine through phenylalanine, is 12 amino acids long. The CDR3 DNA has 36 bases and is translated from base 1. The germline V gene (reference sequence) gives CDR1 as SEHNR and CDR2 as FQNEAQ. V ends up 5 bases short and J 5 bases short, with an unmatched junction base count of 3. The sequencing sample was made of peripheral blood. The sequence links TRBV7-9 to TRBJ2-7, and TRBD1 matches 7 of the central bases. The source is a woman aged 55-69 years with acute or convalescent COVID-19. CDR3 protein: CASSLTGDEQYF. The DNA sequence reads TGTGCCAGCAGCCTCACAGGGGACGAGCAGTACTTC.